The 30 T cell receptor beta chains presented below share a single source sample, sequenced in a study of spatial heterogeneity in lung cancer. TCRdb re-analysed the 5' RACE reads in MiXCR, keeping a single row per CDR3 protein. The table has around 70,000 distinct CDR3 sequences, approximately 9% seen once. Time point: blood at routine non-recurrence follow-up after resection. Specimen: PBMCs, collected at follow-up. Source of these receptors: a female donor with early-stage non-small cell lung cancer.

In this sample, this clonotype turned up a few times. The chain combines TRBV5-4 with TRBJ1-1, with D perhaps matching TRBD1 (6 bases). This CDR3 has 16 amino acids. Trimming removed 5 bases from V and 1 base from J, with 18 bases in between. Germline lookup yields CDR1 SGHNT and CDR2 YYREEE (reference sequence). In DNA, the CDR3 is TGTGCCAGCAGTCATGCTTCAGGGGAGCGGAACACTGAAGCTTTCTTT. Its protein product is CASSHASGERNTEAFF. Filled out from reference TRBV5-4 and TRBJ1-1, the complete variable domain reads ETGVTQSPTHLIKTRGQQVTLRCSSQSGHNTVSWYQQALGQGPQFIFQYYREEENGRGNFPPRFSGLQFPNYSSELNVNALELDDSALYLCASSHASGERNTEAFFGQGTRLTVV.

This clonotype appeared many times. V and J are TRBV7-9 and TRBJ2-1, with a weak D call TRBD1 (6 bases). This CDR3 is built from 17 residues. V was trimmed by 2 bases and J by 3 bases, leaving 17 bases between them. Germline loops: CDR1 SEHNR, CDR2 FQNEAQ (reference sequence). The CDR3 region has the DNA TGTGCCAGCAGCTTAAAGACAGGAACATCCGACTACAATGAGCAGTTCTTC. It is translated as CASSLKTGTSDYNEQFF.

This clonotype was counted only a few times. The rearrangement joins TRBV5-6 to TRBJ1-4; maybe TRBD1 (5 bases). Trimming pared 2 bases from V and 8 bases from J, leaving 13 bases between. This CDR3 has 14 amino acids. Germline V lookup: CDR1 SGHDT, CDR2 YYEEEE. CDR3 in amino acids: CASSFRDRAEKLFF. The CDR3 DNA is TGTGCCAGCAGCTTCCGGGACCGGGCCGAAAAACTGTTTTTT. The entire variable domain, with the rest obtained from reference TRBV5-6 and TRBJ1-4, is as follows: DAGVTQSPTHLIKTRGQQVTLRCSPKSGHDTVSWYQQALGQGPQFIFQYYEEEERQRGNFPDRFSGHQFPNYSSELNVNALLLGDSALYLCASSFRDRAEKLFFGSGTQLSVL.

The chain carries TRBV29-1 and TRBJ1-4; 11 bases match TRBD1. The CDR3 consists of 13 residues. CDR1 and CDR2 (germline): SQVTM, ANQGSEA. The V segment lost 4 bases and the J segment 9 bases; nucleotides outside the gene matches: 4. The CDR3 region is CSVVGTGGQKLFF. The CDR3 DNA sequence: TGCAGCGTTGTCGGGACAGGGGGTCAAAAACTGTTTTTT.

In this sample, this clonotype turned up a few times. The chain recombines TRBV7-2 with TRBJ2-3; 7 nucleotides match TRBD1. The CDR3 length is 15 residues. V lost 1 base to trimming and J lost 3 bases; unmatched junction nucleotides: 4. Germline V gene sequence: CDR1 SGHTA, CDR2 FQGNSA. The CDR3: CASSLVLRGTDTQYF. Written as DNA, the CDR3 is TGTGCCAGCAGCTTAGTACTCAGGGGGACAGATACGCAGTATTTT.

This clonotype turned up a few times. The chain combines TRBV5-1 with TRBJ2-7; D gene ambiguous. This CDR3 comprises 12 residues. V shed 3 bases and J shed 3 bases, with 7 bases lying between them. Looked up from germline, CDR1 is SGHRS and CDR2 is YFSETQ. CDR3 protein: CASSSTLYEQYF. For the CDR3, the DNA is TGCGCCAGCAGCTCAACCCTCTACGAGCAGTACTTC.

This clonotype occurred many times. This chain links TRBV20-1 with TRBJ2-7; D ambiguous. The ends were cut back, 0 bases at V and 2 bases at J, with 11 bases in the middle. The CDR3 consists of 14 residues. Germline V gives CDR1 DFQATT, CDR2 SNEGSKA (reference sequence). DNA of the CDR3: TGCAGTGCTAGAGATCAACTGGAAACCTACGAGCAGTACTTC. Its translation is CSARDQLETYEQYF.

Turning to this clonotype: This sequence may be a read error, since a much larger clone differs from it by one base. The rearrangement links TRBV18 to TRBJ2-7, with a tentative D call TRBD2 (5 bases). This CDR3 contains 16 residues. Trimming left V 6 bases short and J 1 base short, with 19 bases between. The V gene's germline CDR1 is KGHSH and CDR2 LQKENI. CDR3 bases: TGTGCCAGCTCCCCGAGGTTCGGGATAGCGTCCTACGAGCAGTACTTC. It specifies CASSPRFGIASYEQYF.

This sequence joins TRBV19 and TRBJ1-5; TRBD1 is a possible D gene (5 bases). CDR1 is LNHDA and CDR2 is SQIVND in the germline V gene (reference sequence). V lost 3 bases to trimming and J lost 4 bases, with 13 bases between them. CDR3 length equals 15 residues. Here the CDR3 reads CASSMQGVGNQPQHF. In nucleotides, the CDR3 is TGTGCCAGTAGTATGCAGGGAGTCGGAAATCAGCCCCAGCATTTT.

The V call is TRBV6-6, the J call TRBJ2-5; perhaps D is TRBD1 or TRBD2 (5 bases each). Germline V gene data show CDR1 as MNHNY and CDR2 as SVGAGI (reference sequence). This CDR3 is built from 14 residues. Trimming left V 0 bases short and J 1 base short, with 6 bases between. The CDR3 region has the DNA TGTGCCAGCAGTTACTCGGGGACCCAAGAGACCCAGTACTTC. Encoded protein: CASSYSGTQETQYF.

This clonotype showed up just a few times. V gene TRBV10-1 combines with J gene TRBJ2-1, with D possibly matching TRBD2 (6 bases). This CDR3 is built from 17 residues. V was trimmed by 2 bases and J by 8 bases, leaving 22 bases between them. The germline V gene has CDR1 WNHNN and CDR2 SYGVQD (reference sequence). This CDR3 is CASSERTGEGFWDEQFF. The CDR3 coding sequence is TGCGCCAGCAGTGAGAGGACGGGAGAAGGGTTTTGGGATGAGCAGTTCTTC.

At least ten counts were recorded for this clonotype. The genes are TRBV12-3 or TRBV12-4 and TRBJ2-2; a possible D gene is TRBD1 (5 bases). With 3 bases removed from V and 5 bases from J, the gap between germline ends came to 7 bases. This CDR3 comprises 13 residues. The CDR3 spells CASSFPGTGELFF. The DNA for the CDR3 is TGTGCCAGCAGTTTTCCAGGGACCGGGGAGCTGTTTTTT.

This sequence joins TRBV12-3 or TRBV12-4 and TRBJ2-7; 9 nucleotides line up with TRBD2. There are 14 residues in the CDR3. The trim removed 6 bases at V and 6 bases at J, leaving 9 bases unmatched. The CDR3 loop is CASRASGNLGEQYF. CDR3 DNA sequence: TGTGCCAGCAGAGCTAGCGGGAATCTAGGCGAGCAGTACTTC.

The V and J genes are TRBV5-1 and TRBJ2-3; D may be TRBD1 (5 bases). The CDR3 is 15 amino acids. V was shortened by 4 bases and J by 1 base, with 13 bases between the two germline ends. CDR1 and CDR2 (germline): SGHRS, YFSETQ. This CDR3 reads CASSPLGVGTDTQYF. CDR3 coding DNA: TGCGCCAGCAGCCCGCTAGGGGTTGGCACAGATACGCAGTATTTT.

Ten or more counts support this clonotype. The V gene is TRBV10-3, the J gene TRBJ2-3, with D possibly being TRBD2 (5 bases). The CDR3 extends over 14 amino acids. V was trimmed by 3 bases and J by 6 bases, leaving 13 bases between them. Germline CDR1 is ENHRY and CDR2 is SYGVKD. In DNA form, the CDR3 reads TGTGCCATCAGTGACGGGGTAGCGACCGATACGCAGTATTTT. Its protein product is CAISDGVATDTQYF.

This clonotype was recorded at least ten times. The V gene is TRBV5-1, the J gene TRBJ1-1; D is ambiguous. V lost 2 bases to trimming and J lost 3 bases, with 8 bases between them. The CDR3 consists of 13 residues. Germline V CDR1 and CDR2: SGHRS, YFSETQ. The CDR3 DNA reads as TGCGCCAGCAGCTTTACCCATGACACTGAAGCTTTCTTT. The encoded protein is CASSFTHDTEAFF.

The rearrangement joins TRBV27 to TRBJ2-1; 7 bases line up with TRBD1. The CDR3 has 15 residues. Germline loops: CDR1 MNHEY, CDR2 SMNVEV (reference sequence). Germline trimming cut 6 bases from V and 0 bases from J; bases unmatched to any gene: 5. CDR3 DNA sequence: TGTGCCAGCAGCCTTGACAGGGCCTCCTACAATGAGCAGTTCTTC. Amino acids: CASSLDRASYNEQFF.

A note on this clonotype: A much larger clone sits a single nucleotide away, making a read error possible. The V and J genes are TRBV7-2 and TRBJ1-1; unclear D gene. CDR1 is SGHTA, CDR2 FQGNSA, per germline. The CDR3 runs to 15 residues. V lost 2 bases, J lost 1 base, and 11 bases lay in between. CDR3 protein: CASSLSRTTNTEAFF. CDR3 coding DNA: TGTGCCAGCAGCTTAAGTCGGACTACGAACACTGAAGCTTTCTTT.

This clonotype was seen at least ten times. The chain uses TRBV6-1 and TRBJ2-1; D remains ambiguous. The CDR3 has 14 residues. The germline CDR1 and CDR2 sequences are MNHNS and SASEGT. Trimming shortened V by 6 bases and J by 7 bases, and 16 bases separated the two germline ends. CDR3 nucleotides: TGTGCCAGCAGCCCGTTCGGCGGTGGAAATGAGCAGTTCTTC. It codes for CASSPFGGGNEQFF.

The chain joins TRBV5-1 to TRBJ2-7; 8 nucleotides line up with TRBD2. Germline loops: CDR1 SGHRS, CDR2 YFSETQ. J was trimmed by 12 bases and V by 0 bases; bases with no gene match: 8. The length of the CDR3 is 13 residues. CDR3 sequence (DNA): TGCGCCAGCAGCTTGGGTGTCGGGAGGGCACTGTACTTC. Its translation: CASSLGVGRALYF.

This clonotype showed up many times. This chain uses TRBV10-2 with TRBJ1-3; possible D gene TRBD1, 5 bases. This CDR3 has 16 amino acids. V was clipped by 7 bases and J by 1 base, with 17 bases between them. Germline V gene sequence: CDR1 WSHSY, CDR2 SAAADI. CDR3 sequence reads: CASKPLQDPSGNTIYF. The CDR3 bases are TGCGCCAGCAAACCCTTACAGGATCCATCTGGAAACACCATATATTTT.

V and J are TRBV10-2 and TRBJ2-7, with D possibly matching TRBD1 (6 bases). Germline lookup yields CDR1 WSHSY and CDR2 SAAADI. The CDR3 spans 13 residues. Trimming took off 7 bases at V and 3 bases at J, with 13 bases between the two ends. CDR3 in amino acids: CASMPGVGYEQYF. The CDR3 DNA reads as TGCGCCAGCATGCCAGGGGTAGGCTACGAGCAGTACTTC.

This clonotype was seen a few times. The V and J genes are TRBV18 and TRBJ2-2; D gene ambiguous. Trimming removed 1 base from V and 3 bases from J, with 3 bases in between. Germline assignment: CDR1 KGHSH and CDR2 LQKENI. This CDR3 is 13 amino acids long. The CDR3, as DNA: TGTGCCAGCTCACCACGAGACACCGGGGAGCTGTTTTTT. This sequence encodes CASSPRDTGELFF.

This clonotype was seen more than once but under ten times. It may be a read error: a sequence one base away is much more abundant. The gene calls are TRBV5-1 and TRBJ1-2; D is undetermined. The CDR3 has 15 residues. Trimming took off 4 bases at V and 0 bases at J, with 13 bases between the two ends. CDR1 is SGHRS, CDR2 YFSETQ, per germline. The CDR3 DNA reads TGCGCCAGCAGCACCGACGGGTTTTCTAACTATGGCTACACCTTC. Translated: CASSTDGFSNYGYTF.

About this clonotype: This may come from a read error, since a much larger clone is one base off. The CDR3 DNA sequence: TGTGCCAGCAGCGGACTAGCGGGATACATCGGGGAGCTGTTTTTT. Amino acid sequence: CASSGLAGYIGELFF. J is TRBJ2-2 and V is TRBV9; 11 bases agree with TRBD2. This CDR3 is 15 amino acids long. CDR1 is SGDLS, CDR2 YYNGEE, per germline. V lost 3 bases and J lost 7; bases outside the gene matches: 5.

By frequency in the sample, this clonotype is medium-sized. V gene TRBV3-1 combines with J gene TRBJ1-1; D ambiguous. Trimming removed 0 bases from V and 3 bases from J, with 8 bases in between. In germline, CDR1 is LGHDT, CDR2 YNNKEL (reference sequence). This CDR3 contains 14 residues. The DNA for the CDR3 is TGTGCCAGCAGCCAAGAGAGCACCTACACTGAAGCTTTCTTT. Translated: CASSQESTYTEAFF.

This clonotype was found many times. The chain links TRBV6-6 to TRBJ2-7; 10 positions match TRBD2. CDR3 length: 14 residues. The germline V gene has CDR1 MNHNY and CDR2 SVGAGI (reference sequence). J was trimmed by 3 bases and V by 8 bases; bases with no gene match: 7. CDR3 region: CASFSLAGSYEQYF. The CDR3 bases are TGTGCCAGCTTTTCACTAGCGGGGAGCTACGAGCAGTACTTC.

In this sample, this clonotype turned up many times. The rearrangement links TRBV20-1 to TRBJ2-7, with 9 bases aligning to TRBD1. The CDR3 runs 15 residues. Losses at the gene ends were 3 bases for V and 1 base for J; bases not matched to a gene: 7. Looked up from germline, CDR1 is DFQATT and CDR2 is SNEGSKA (reference sequence). The CDR3 DNA sequence: TGCAGTGCTAGCCCGGGACAGGGATCGTCCTACGAGCAGTACTTC. Translating gives CSASPGQGSSYEQYF.

This clonotype was observed many times. The chain employs TRBV5-4 and TRBJ2-2; 10 bases agree with TRBD2. Trimming took 2 bases from V and 4 from J; bases not matched to a gene: 2. From germline, CDR1 is SGHNT and CDR2 YYREEE (reference sequence). The CDR3 covers 15 residues. The CDR3 sequence: CASSLAGGVTGELFF. The CDR3 DNA sequence: TGTGCCAGCAGCTTAGCGGGAGGGGTCACCGGGGAGCTGTTTTTT.

This clonotype was counted ten times or more. This rearrangement joins TRBV2 to TRBJ2-7, with unresolved D. The CDR3 runs 12 residues. CDR1 and CDR2 from the germline V gene are SNHLY and FYNNEI. Trimming removed 4 bases at V and 9 bases at J, with 13 bases between. CDR3 residues: CASSGAWGTQYF. CDR3 nucleotide sequence: TGTGCCAGCAGTGGTGCCTGGGGAACGCAGTACTTC. The complete variable domain, with remaining parts taken from reference TRBV2 and TRBJ2-7, reads EPEVTQTPSHQVTQMGQEVILRCVPISNHLYFYWYRQILGQKVEFLVSFYNNEISEKSEIFDDQFSVERPDGSNFTLKIRSTKLEDSAMYFCASSGAWGTQYFGPGTRLTVT.